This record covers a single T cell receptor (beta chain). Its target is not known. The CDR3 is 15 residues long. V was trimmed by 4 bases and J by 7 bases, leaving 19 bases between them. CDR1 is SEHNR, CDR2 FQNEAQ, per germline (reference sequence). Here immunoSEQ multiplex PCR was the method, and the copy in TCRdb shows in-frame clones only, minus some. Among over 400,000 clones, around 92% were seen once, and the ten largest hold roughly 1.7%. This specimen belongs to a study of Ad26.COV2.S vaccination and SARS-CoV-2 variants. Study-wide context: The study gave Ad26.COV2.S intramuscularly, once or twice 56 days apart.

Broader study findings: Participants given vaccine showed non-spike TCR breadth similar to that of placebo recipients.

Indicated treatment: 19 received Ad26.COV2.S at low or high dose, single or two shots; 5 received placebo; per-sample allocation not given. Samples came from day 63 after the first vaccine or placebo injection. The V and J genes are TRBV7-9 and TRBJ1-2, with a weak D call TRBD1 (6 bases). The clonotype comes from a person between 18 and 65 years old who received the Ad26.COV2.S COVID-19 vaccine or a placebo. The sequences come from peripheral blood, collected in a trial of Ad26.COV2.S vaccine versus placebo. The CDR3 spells CASSSLGSGAAGYTF. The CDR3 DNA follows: TGTGCCAGCAGCTCATTAGGTTCGGGGGCGGCTGGCTACACCTTC.